These T cell receptor beta chains were read from a single sample in a study of shared clonotypes between healthy human individuals. Sequencing used immunoSEQ multiplex PCR; TCRdb keeps in-frame clones, though not all of them. The table has about 680,000 clones, 92% seen once; the top ten hold 24%. Sequencing was carried out using naive CD8+ T cells sorted from blood. These receptors originate from a man younger than 45 in good health. Each CDR3 is given with its conserved first and last residue. The order of the fields is clone size, D gene, J gene, V gene, CDR3 DNA, CDR3 protein. A D gene is named only where the DNA matches it firmly. For some rows the clone size is stated as once, few or many, or as a class when expanded; others skip it.

clone size: .
D gene: .
J gene: TRBJ1-1
V gene: TRBV6-6
CDR3 DNA: TGTGCCAGCAGCCCTGGACAGTCTGAAGCTTTCTTT
CDR3 protein: CASSPGQSEAFF

clone size: .
D gene: .
J gene: TRBJ2-2
V gene: TRBV7-8
CDR3 DNA: TGTGCCAGCAGCTTAGGGCGGCCGAACACCGGGGAGCTGTTTTTT
CDR3 protein: CASSLGRPNTGELFF

clone size: .
D gene: .
J gene: TRBJ1-2
V gene: TRBV5-6
CDR3 DNA: TGTGCCAGCAGGGCCACTGGACAGATAAACTATGGCTACACCTTC
CDR3 protein: CASRATGQINYGYTF

clone size: .
D gene: TRBD2
J gene: TRBJ2-3
V gene: TRBV7-2
CDR3 DNA: TGTGCCAGCAGCTTAAGTTTGACGGGCCTAGCGGGAGGAGATACGCAGTATTTT
CDR3 protein: CASSLSLTGLAGGDTQYF

clone size: .
D gene: TRBD2
J gene: TRBJ2-3
V gene: TRBV10-2
CDR3 DNA: TGCGCCAGCCTAGCGGGACCAAACACAGATACGCAGTATTTT
CDR3 protein: CASLAGPNTDTQYF

clone size: .
D gene: TRBD2
J gene: TRBJ2-3
V gene: TRBV7-9
CDR3 DNA: TGTGCCAGCAGCCTCGACCCGGGACTAGCGGGAGGAAATACGCAGTATTTT
CDR3 protein: CASSLDPGLAGGNTQYF

clone size: .
D gene: TRBD1
J gene: TRBJ2-1
V gene: TRBV7-9
CDR3 DNA: TGTGCCAGCAGCGCCAGGACAGGGTGGGAGCAGTTCTTC
CDR3 protein: CASSARTGWEQFF

clone size: .
D gene: TRBD2
J gene: TRBJ2-5
V gene: TRBV2
CDR3 DNA: TGTGCCAGCAGTGAAGCGTCGGGGGGTTTTCAAGAGACCCAGTACTTC
CDR3 protein: CASSEASGGFQETQYF

clone size: .
D gene: .
J gene: TRBJ2-1
V gene: TRBV29-1
CDR3 DNA: TGCAGCTTGGGAGTAGGGGAGAATGAGCAGTTCTTC
CDR3 protein: CSLGVGENEQFF

clone size: .
D gene: .
J gene: TRBJ2-7
V gene: TRBV7-9
CDR3 DNA: TGTGCCAGCAGCTTGGAAACAAAGGGTCCTACCTACGAGCAGTACTTC
CDR3 protein: CASSLETKGPTYEQYF

clone size: .
D gene: .
J gene: TRBJ2-5
V gene: TRBV14
CDR3 DNA: TGTGCCAGCAGCCAGAAGAAGAGATACCAAGAGACCCAGTACTTC
CDR3 protein: CASSQKKRYQETQYF

clone size: .
D gene: TRBD2
J gene: TRBJ2-5
V gene: TRBV27
CDR3 DNA: TGTGCCAGCAGTTTACTAGCGGGAGGGAACGCCCAGTACTTC
CDR3 protein: CASSLLAGGNAQYF

clone size: .
D gene: .
J gene: TRBJ1-2
V gene: TRBV5-5
CDR3 DNA: TGTGCCAGCAGCTTGGCCGGGGCCGGCTATGGCTACACCTTC
CDR3 protein: CASSLAGAGYGYTF

clone size: .
D gene: .
J gene: TRBJ2-5
V gene: TRBV4-3
CDR3 DNA: TGCGCCAGCAGCCAAGATCGAGGGCTCTGGGAGACCCAGTACTTC
CDR3 protein: CASSQDRGLWETQYF

clone size: once
D gene: .
J gene: TRBJ2-7
V gene: TRBV14
CDR3 DNA: TGTGCCAGCAGCCAAGTGGGCGGCACCTACGAGCAGTACTTC
CDR3 protein: CASSQVGGTYEQYF

clone size: .
D gene: .
J gene: TRBJ1-2
V gene: TRBV29-1
CDR3 DNA: TGCAGCGTTGAAGATCGGCTCGAGTATGGCTACACCTTC
CDR3 protein: CSVEDRLEYGYTF

clone size: .
D gene: TRBD2
J gene: TRBJ2-5
V gene: TRBV27
CDR3 DNA: TGTGCCAGCAGTTTTTCACTAGCGGGTAGGCAGACCCAGTACTTC
CDR3 protein: CASSFSLAGRQTQYF

clone size: .
D gene: .
J gene: TRBJ2-7
V gene: TRBV7-2
CDR3 DNA: TGTGCCAGCAGCTTAGCGGATCTCTACGAGCAGTACTTC
CDR3 protein: CASSLADLYEQYF

clone size: .
D gene: .
J gene: TRBJ2-2
V gene: TRBV4-1
CDR3 DNA: TGCGCCAGCAGCCAAGAACTGTGGACAGCGTTCACCGGGGAGCTGTTTTTT
CDR3 protein: CASSQELWTAFTGELFF

clone size: .
D gene: .
J gene: TRBJ1-3
V gene: TRBV6-5
CDR3 DNA: TGTGCCAGCAGCCCGGGAGAGGGGTTCGCAAACACCATATATTTT
CDR3 protein: CASSPGEGFANTIYF

clone size: .
D gene: .
J gene: TRBJ2-7
V gene: TRBV11-2
CDR3 DNA: TGTGCCAGCAGCTTAACTTGGGAGCAGTACTTC
CDR3 protein: CASSLTWEQYF

clone size: .
D gene: .
J gene: TRBJ2-6
V gene: TRBV7-9
CDR3 DNA: TGTGCCAGCAGCAGGGGAGGTGGGGCCAACGTCCTGACTTTC
CDR3 protein: CASSRGGGANVLTF

clone size: .
D gene: TRBD1
J gene: TRBJ2-6
V gene: TRBV27
CDR3 DNA: TGTGCCAGCAGTCGACAGGGTTTGGCCAACGTCCTGACTTTC
CDR3 protein: CASSRQGLANVLTF

clone size: .
D gene: .
J gene: TRBJ2-3
V gene: TRBV13
CDR3 DNA: TGTGCCAGCAGCCCCTACTTGAATACGCAGTATTTT
CDR3 protein: CASSPYLNTQYF

clone size: .
D gene: .
J gene: TRBJ1-5
V gene: TRBV28
CDR3 DNA: TGTGCCAGCAGTTTAACGCAGGGTAGCAATCAGCCCCAGCATTTT
CDR3 protein: CASSLTQGSNQPQHF

clone size: .
D gene: TRBD2
J gene: TRBJ2-7
V gene: TRBV5-1
CDR3 DNA: TGCGCCAGCAACGCGGGGGGTGCCTACGAGCAGTACTTC
CDR3 protein: CASNAGGAYEQYF

clone size: .
D gene: .
J gene: TRBJ1-6
V gene: TRBV9
CDR3 DNA: TGTGCCAGCAGCGTATTTTCAATTCTATCACCCCTCCACTTT
CDR3 protein: CASSVFSILSPLHF

clone size: .
D gene: .
J gene: TRBJ2-7
V gene: TRBV6-6
CDR3 DNA: TGTGCCAGCAGTACTCGGTCGGCCCTCTACGAGCAGTACTTC
CDR3 protein: CASSTRSALYEQYF

clone size: once
D gene: .
J gene: TRBJ1-2
V gene: TRBV28
CDR3 DNA: TGTGCCAGCAGTTTAAGTCCCGGGGCTTTCTATGGCTACACCTTC
CDR3 protein: CASSLSPGAFYGYTF